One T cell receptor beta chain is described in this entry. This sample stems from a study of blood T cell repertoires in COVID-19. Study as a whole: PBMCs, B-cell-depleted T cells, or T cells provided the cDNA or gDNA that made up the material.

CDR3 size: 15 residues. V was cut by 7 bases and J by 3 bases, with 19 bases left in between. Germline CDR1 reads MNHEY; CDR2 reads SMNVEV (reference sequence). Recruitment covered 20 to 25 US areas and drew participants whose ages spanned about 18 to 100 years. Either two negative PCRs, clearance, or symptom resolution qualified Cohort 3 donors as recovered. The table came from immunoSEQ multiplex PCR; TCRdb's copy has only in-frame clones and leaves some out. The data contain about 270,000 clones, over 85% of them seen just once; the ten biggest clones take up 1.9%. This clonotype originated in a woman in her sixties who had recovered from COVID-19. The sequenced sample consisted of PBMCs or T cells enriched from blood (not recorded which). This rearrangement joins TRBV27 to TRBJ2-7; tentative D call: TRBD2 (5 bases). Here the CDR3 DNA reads TGTGCCAGCACGAGATACGGAGGTCCCCTCTACGAGCAGTACTTC. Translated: CASTRYGGPLYEQYF.